This record covers a single T cell receptor beta chain. Germline loops: CDR1 SGHRS, CDR2 YFSETQ. V lost 1 base to trimming and J lost 2 bases, with 14 bases between them. There are 16 residues in the CDR3. Samples underwent the assay at deep level. The data were produced by immunoSEQ multiplex PCR, yet TCRdb's version contains in-frame clones alone and is incomplete. The repertoire includes 2 million to 2.5 million clones, 80% to 95% of them detected once, and about 0.39% sits in the top ten. The data stem from a study of shared clonotypes between healthy human individuals. The rearrangement links TRBV5-1 to TRBJ2-3; tentative D call: TRBD2 (6 bases). Input material: naive CD4+ T cells from PBMCs. Subset defined: CD45RA+ positively selected. The sequence came from a man aged 18 to 35 in good health. Some clones in this sample may be carry-over from other donors' samples. The CDR3 spells CASSLPRDAFTDTQYF. CDR3 sequence (DNA): TGCGCCAGCAGCTTGCCGCGGGACGCCTTCACAGATACGCAGTATTTT.